The clone carrying this T cell receptor (beta chain) was detected ten times or more. Antigen unknown. One end of the junction varies from germline; a read error may be responsible. The germline V gene has CDR1 MNHNS and CDR2 SASEGT. This CDR3 is built from 15 residues. This record comes from a study of response to subunit inactivated influenza vaccine. Regarding the study as a whole: The authors suggested that every seasonal influenza vaccination recruits few new T cells.

TCRdb re-analysed the RT-PCR reads in MiXCR, keeping a single row per CDR3 protein. The data hold about 780,000 distinct CDR3 sequences, with around 18% observed a single time. Sample: PBMCs from blood, taken roughly 5 days after vaccination. The TCR sequence derives from a man over 45 who received an inactivated influenza vaccine. The rearrangement links TRBV6-1 to TRBJ2-6, with no clear D. The CDR3 is CASSPGSSGANVLTF. CDR3 DNA: TGCGCCAGCAGCCCAGGCTCTTCTGGGGCCAACGTCCTGACTTTC.